This T cell receptor (beta chain) was profiled in a study of blood T cell repertoires in COVID-19. Study details: The analysed material was cDNA or gDNA that came from T cells, B-cell-depleted T cells, or PBMCs.

Germline lookup yields CDR1 SGHAT and CDR2 FQNNGV. Trimming stripped 5 bases from V and 7 bases from J, with 20 bases between. The length of the CDR3 is 15 residues. Participants' reported clinical history set cohort assignment. Cohort 3 recovery required two negative PCRs, clearance, or symptom resolution. Assay used: immunoSEQ multiplex PCR; TCRdb lists only in-frame clones, some missing. Of roughly 190,000 clones listed, around 90% are singletons. Sequences were obtained from PBMCs or T cells enriched from blood (not recorded which). This chain connects TRBV11-2 to TRBJ1-2; TRBD1 might be the D (6 bases). This receptor was taken from a woman in her 30s who had recovered from COVID-19. The CDR3 nucleotides are TGTGCCAGCAGCCGGTCGTCACAGGGTTTCGGTGGCTACACCTTC. The encoded protein is CASSRSSQGFGGYTF.